The 25 T cell receptor beta chains below were found in one sample sequenced in a study of spatial heterogeneity in lung cancer. The time point was: sample taken at primary tumor resection. No antigen is known for these receptors. MiXCR, run by TCRdb on the 5' RACE reads, gives a single entry per CDR3 protein. The top ten hold about 28% of the sample, which has about 9,800 distinct CDR3 sequences, over 50% seen once. Overall study findings and caveats: It was found that expanded intratumoral alpha and beta TCR counts tracked tumor mutation counts.

The sample in question was lung tumor tissue, obtained at surgery. The receptors originated from a female donor with early-stage non-small cell lung cancer.

The chain recombines TRBV7-2 with TRBJ1-4, with D possibly TRBD1 on 5 matching bases. There are 14 residues in the CDR3. The V and J ends lost 5 bases and 8 bases respectively, with 15 bases between them. Germline V gene sequence: CDR1 SGHTA, CDR2 FQGNSA. The CDR3 nucleotides read TGTGCCAGCAGCCCCCCCGGGACCGGCGAAAAACTGTTTTTT. Its protein product is CASSPPGTGEKLFF.

The chain couples TRBV7-3 to TRBJ2-3, with D possibly being TRBD1 or TRBD2 (5 bases each). The CDR3 is 13 residues long. The V gene lost 5 bases and the J gene lost 1 base, with 7 bases spanning the gap. Germline loops: CDR1 SGHTA, CDR2 FQGTGA. The CDR3 coding sequence is TGTGCCAGCAGCCGAGGGGGCACAGATACGCAGTATTTT. Protein: CASSRGGTDTQYF.

The genes are TRBV29-1 and TRBJ2-7, with 10 bases lining up with TRBD1. Looked up from germline, CDR1 is SQVTM and CDR2 is ANQGSEA. Unmatched junction bases numbered 4, after V lost 4 bases and J lost 4 bases. The CDR3 totals 13 residues. The CDR3 bases are TGCAGCGTTGGGAGACAGGGGGCATACGAGCAGTACTTC. Its translation: CSVGRQGAYEQYF.

This clonotype was seen more than once but under ten times. The chain couples TRBV7-8 to TRBJ2-3, with D unclear. The CDR3 extends over 14 amino acids. V dropped 0 bases and J dropped 6 bases, with 10 bases sitting between them. The V gene's germline CDR1 is SGHVS and CDR2 FQNEAQ. The CDR3 DNA sequence: TGTGCCAGCAGCTTAGCGCGACTCCCGGATACGCAGTATTTT. This sequence encodes CASSLARLPDTQYF.

This chain joins TRBV7-2 and TRBJ1-6; possibly TRBD1 for D (6 bases). The CDR3 loop spans 13 amino acids. The V end lost 6 bases, the J end lost 11 bases, and 14 bases lay between the germline ends. Germline CDR1 reads SGHTA; CDR2 reads FQGNSA. Here the CDR3 DNA reads TGTGCCAGCAGTGCCCAGGGGTGGCCACCCCTCCACTTT. It encodes CASSAQGWPPLHF. The full variable domain, completed using reference TRBV7-2 and TRBJ1-6, is GAGVSQSPSNKVTEKGKDVELRCDPISGHTALYWYRQSLGQGLEFLIYFQGNSAPDKSGLPSDRFSAERTGGSVSTLTIQRTQQEDSAVYLCASSAQGWPPLHFGNGTRLTVT.

In DNA form, the CDR3 reads TGCAGTGCTAGAGATCTTTATAGGGGTGAAGAGACCCAGTACTTC. This gives the protein CSARDLYRGEETQYF. The chain uses TRBV20-1 and TRBJ2-5; possibly TRBD1 for D (5 bases). This CDR3 is 15 amino acids long. CDR1 and CDR2 from the germline V gene are DFQATT and SNEGSKA (reference sequence). The V gene lost 0 bases and the J gene lost 3 bases, with 14 bases spanning the gap.

The chain has TRBV20-1 and TRBJ1-4; D is ambiguous. V lost 5 bases and J lost 4, with 11 bases in between. This CDR3 spans 13 amino acids. The germline V gene encodes CDR1 DFQATT and CDR2 SNEGSKA (reference sequence). The CDR3 bases are TGCAGTGCTGCCACTTCTTATAATGAAAAACTGTTTTTT. Amino acids: CSAATSYNEKLFF.

This clonotype appeared a few times. The chain carries TRBV28 and TRBJ1-5; D is undetermined. This CDR3 is 13 amino acids long. CDR1 is MDHEN, CDR2 SYDVKM, per germline. V shed 5 bases and J shed 9 bases, with 14 bases lying between them. The CDR3 spells CASSSGVEGPQHF. For the CDR3, the DNA is TGTGCCAGCAGTAGCGGGGTCGAGGGGCCCCAGCATTTT.

This chain connects TRBV7-9 to TRBJ2-1, with 9 nucleotides matching TRBD1. The CDR3 has 16 amino acids. From germline, CDR1 is SEHNR and CDR2 FQNEAQ (reference sequence). With 1 base clipped from V and 7 bases from J, the junction kept 8 bases outside the gene matches. This CDR3 is CASSLVGTGRQNEQFF. The CDR3 region has the DNA TGTGCCAGCAGCTTAGTAGGGACAGGGCGCCAGAATGAGCAGTTCTTC.

The rearrangement links TRBV9 to TRBJ2-7, with 14 bases aligning to TRBD2. The CDR3 spans 15 residues. The V segment lost 3 bases and the J segment 6 bases; nucleotides outside the gene matches: 5. Germline CDR1 and CDR2: SGDLS and YYNGEE. The DNA of the CDR3 is TGTGCCAGCAGCGAGGGACTAGCGGGAGCCCGCGAGCAGTACTTC. This gives the protein CASSEGLAGAREQYF.

This clonotype was seen a few times. This rearrangement joins TRBV12-5 to TRBJ1-1; D is unresolved. Deletions cut 6 bases from V and 1 base from J, with 9 bases between. The CDR3 loop spans 13 amino acids. Germline V lookup: CDR1 LGHNT, CDR2 FRNRAP. CDR3 nucleotides: TGTGCTAGTGGCCCTTTGAAGAACACTGAAGCTTTCTTT. It yields the protein CASGPLKNTEAFF.

This clonotype was observed once. The rearrangement uses TRBV11-2 and TRBJ2-7; D is ambiguous. Trimming stripped 5 bases from V and 3 bases from J, with 17 bases between. The CDR3 totals 15 residues. CDR1 and CDR2 from the germline V gene are SGHAT and FQNNGV. The DNA for the CDR3 is TGTGCCAGCAGCCTTGCGTTGGGCAGAGACTACGAGCAGTACTTC. Its translation is CASSLALGRDYEQYF.

This clonotype was seen a handful of times. This chain uses TRBV20-1 with TRBJ1-1, with 7 bases matching TRBD1. This CDR3 region has 15 residues. CDR1 DFQATT and CDR2 SNEGSKA come from the germline V gene (reference sequence). V shed 0 bases and J 4 bases; nucleotides not matched to a gene: 8. This CDR3 is CSARDFLGTVTEAFF. CDR3 coding DNA: TGCAGTGCTAGAGATTTTTTAGGGACAGTCACTGAAGCTTTCTTT.

The gene calls are TRBV13 and TRBJ2-1; D is uncertain. V was pared by 8 bases and J by 5 bases, with 13 bases between. CDR1 and CDR2 (germline): PRHDT, FYEKMQ (reference sequence). CDR3 length equals 13 residues. Here the CDR3 DNA reads TGTGCCAGCGTTACGGCGCCACACAATGAGCAGTTCTTC. Residues: CASVTAPHNEQFF.

The chain recombines TRBV12-3 or TRBV12-4 with TRBJ2-2; 7 bases are shared with TRBD2. Trimming cost V 5 bases and J 6 bases; bases outside gene matches: 9. The CDR3 runs 15 residues. The CDR3 region is CASSGSWGGSGELFF. In DNA form, the CDR3 reads TGTGCCAGCAGTGGTAGCTGGGGGGGATCCGGGGAGCTGTTTTTT.

The chain uses TRBV6-4 and TRBJ1-5, with 8 positions matching TRBD1. This CDR3 is 15 amino acids long. V trimming: 6 bases; J trimming: 1 base; junction bases outside the gene matches: 5. CDR1 is MRHNA and CDR2 is SNTAGT in the germline V gene. This chain's CDR3 is CASRPQGESNQPQHF. The CDR3 DNA is TGTGCCAGCAGGCCACAGGGGGAGAGCAATCAGCCCCAGCATTTT.

This clonotype has only a few counts. The rearrangement joins TRBV5-1 to TRBJ2-3; D uncertain. V dropped 1 base and J dropped 0 bases, with 12 bases sitting between them. The CDR3 covers 16 residues. The germline V gene encodes CDR1 SGHRS and CDR2 YFSETQ. The CDR3 here is CASSLSGPLSTDTQYF. DNA of the CDR3: TGCGCCAGCAGCTTGTCCGGCCCCCTTAGCACAGATACGCAGTATTTT.

This chain links TRBV28 with TRBJ2-7, with D possibly being TRBD1 (6 bases). The CDR3 sequence is 14 residues long. The V gene's germline CDR1 is MDHEN and CDR2 SYDVKM. V was cut by 5 bases and J by 2 bases, with 13 bases left in between. The CDR3 DNA reads TGTGCCAGCAGTAACAGGGACGGAACCTACGAGCAGTACTTC. Translated: CASSNRDGTYEQYF.

The chain links TRBV6-1 to TRBJ1-2; 7 bases are a match to TRBD1. Trimming at V came to 6 bases and at J to 0 bases, leaving 10 bases not matched to a gene. This CDR3 contains 16 residues. Germline V CDR1 and CDR2: MNHNS, SASEGT. The CDR3 bases are TGTGCCAGCAGGCTCTGGGGCGGGACAGCTAACTATGGCTACACCTTC. Protein product: CASRLWGGTANYGYTF.

V gene TRBV12-3 or TRBV12-4 combines with J gene TRBJ2-5; D call uncertain. The CDR3 has 16 amino acids. V was shortened by 5 bases and J by 9 bases, with 25 bases between the two germline ends. The CDR3 loop is CASSNPRPGLKRPQYF. The CDR3, as DNA: TGTGCCAGCAGTAACCCGCGCCCGGGTCTTAAGAGACCCCAGTACTTC.

This chain uses TRBV7-6 with TRBJ2-7; 7 positions match TRBD1. The J segment lost 2 bases and the V segment lost 1 base, leaving 5 bases of the junction unmatched. CDR1 SGHVS and CDR2 FNYEAQ come from the germline V gene. This CDR3 is 15 amino acids long. This chain's CDR3 is CASSLGDSSAYEQYF. CDR3 sequence (DNA): TGTGCCAGCAGCTTAGGGGACAGTTCCGCCTACGAGCAGTACTTC.

V usage is TRBV4-1 and J usage is TRBJ2-5; 7 bases agree with TRBD2. V was clipped by 1 base and J by 1 base; unmatched bases: 3. The CDR3 extends over 15 amino acids. Germline V gene data show CDR1 as MGHRA and CDR2 as YSYEKL. The CDR3 reads CASSQGAGTQETQYF. DNA of the CDR3: TGCGCCAGCAGCCAAGGAGCGGGGACCCAAGAGACCCAGTACTTC.

The DNA for the CDR3 is TGTGCCAGCAGCTTGGGCCCGCGGAGTGCAGCTTTCTTT. This sequence encodes CASSLGPRSAAFF. J is TRBJ1-1 and V is TRBV7-9; D gene ambiguous. Trimming pared 3 bases from V and 10 bases from J, leaving 15 bases between. Per the germline V gene, CDR1 is SEHNR and CDR2 is FQNEAQ (reference sequence). This CDR3 comprises 13 residues.

CDR3 region: CASSSRLSGAYNEQFF. Here the CDR3 DNA reads TGTGCCAGCAGCTCCCGATTGAGCGGGGCATACAATGAGCAGTTCTTC. V is TRBV7-9 and J is TRBJ2-1; TRBD2 agrees at 7 bases. Germline V gives CDR1 SEHNR, CDR2 FQNEAQ (reference sequence). V was clipped by 4 bases and J by 4 bases; unmatched bases: 10. The CDR3 is 16 residues long.

The rearrangement uses TRBV19 and TRBJ2-1, with a weak D call TRBD2 (6 bases). Per the germline V gene, CDR1 is LNHDA and CDR2 is SQIVND (reference sequence). CDR3 length: 12 residues. V lost 4 bases, J lost 10 bases, and 11 bases lay in between. The CDR3 DNA follows: TGTGCCAGTAGTAATCGCGGGGAAGAGCAGTTCTTC. It is translated as CASSNRGEEQFF.